This T cell receptor (beta chain) emerged from a study of early T cells in non-severe SARS-CoV-2 infection. Looking at the study overall: Unpaired chains resulted from sequencing bulk RNA of unsorted whole blood.

Attachment of unique molecular identifiers to individual cDNA molecules was performed. TCRdb reanalysed the 5' RACE reads using MiXCR and keeps one entry per CDR3 protein. This table holds over 55,000 distinct CDR3 sequences, 9.5% to 15% found once. V lost 0 bases to trimming and J lost 5 bases, with 10 bases between them. This CDR3 is 14 amino acids long. Germline V gene sequence: CDR1 SGDLS, CDR2 YYNGEE. This clonotype was picked up many times. The starting material was whole blood, obtained at baseline. The chain is built from TRBV9 and TRBJ2-3; either TRBD1 or TRBD2 may fit D (6 bases each). This receptor was obtained from an adult who was a healthcare worker with PCR-confirmed SARS-CoV-2 infection or an uninfected control (not recorded which). Here the CDR3 reads CASSVEGGGDTQYF. The CDR3 coding sequence is TGTGCCAGCAGCGTAGAAGGAGGGGGAGATACGCAGTATTTT.